The 16 T cell receptor beta chains below come from one sample, sequenced in a study of post-analysis software for immune sequencing data. Findings of the study overall: There were roughly five TRBV segments more frequent in patients than controls, and TRBV5-6, TRBV5-1 and TRBV20-1 were among them.

TCR beta cDNA libraries included unique molecular identifiers. TCRdb reprocessed the PCR reads with MiXCR, giving one entry per CDR3 protein. The table records 250,000 to 300,000 distinct CDR3 sequences, around 34% of them present only once. Their antigens remain unidentified. What was sequenced was blood. Receptor source: a girl aged 10 to 17 with multiple sclerosis.

The chain employs TRBV28 and TRBJ2-3; weak D call: TRBD2 (6 bases). Trimming took 4 bases from V and 3 from J, leaving 14 bases between them. The germline CDR1 and CDR2 sequences are MDHEN and SYDVKM. The length of the CDR3 is 15 residues. The CDR3 is CASSSPERVTDTQYF. The CDR3 nucleotides are TGTGCCAGCAGTTCCCCCGAGCGGGTGACAGATACGCAGTATTTT. Supplemented by reference TRBV28 and TRBJ2-3, the full variable domain reads DVKVTQSSRYLVKRTGEKVFLECVQDMDHENMFWYRQDPGLGLRLIYFSYDVKMKEKGDIPEGYSVSREKKERFSLILESASTNQTSMYLCASSSPERVTDTQYFGPGTRLTVL.

This chain uses TRBV7-2 with TRBJ1-1; tentative D call: TRBD1 (5 bases). The CDR3 is 14 amino acids. Germline lookup yields CDR1 SGHTA and CDR2 FQGNSA. Trimming stripped 5 bases from V and 3 bases from J, with 13 bases between. CDR3 bases: TGTGCCAGCAGCCCCACGCGGGGGGACACTGAAGCTTTCTTT. As protein: CASSPTRGDTEAFF. Combining the CDR3 with reference TRBV7-2 and TRBJ1-1 gives the whole variable domain GAGVSQSPSNKVTEKGKDVELRCDPISGHTALYWYRQSLGQGLEFLIYFQGNSAPDKSGLPSDRFSAERTGGSVSTLTIQRTQQEDSAVYLCASSPTRGDTEAFFGQGTRLTVV.

This clonotype was recorded a few times. The chain is built from TRBV12-3 or TRBV12-4 and TRBJ1-6; D might be TRBD1 (5 bases). The CDR3 is 15 amino acids. Trimming took off 5 bases at V and 7 bases at J, with 15 bases between the two ends. CDR3 in amino acids: CASSPPGLDNSPLHF. CDR3 in DNA: TGTGCCAGCAGTCCCCCGGGACTGGACAATTCACCCCTCCACTTT.

In this sample, this clonotype turned up many times. The chain is built from TRBV7-2 and TRBJ2-4, with 7 bases fitting TRBD2. The V and J ends lost 5 bases and 9 bases, in that order; junction bases with no gene match: 13. The CDR3 length is 15 residues. Germline-derived CDR1 and CDR2 are SGHTA and FQGNSA. This CDR3 reads CASSRRPGEGIIQYF. DNA of the CDR3: TGTGCCAGCAGCCGCCGCCCGGGGGAGGGAATCATTCAGTACTTC.

With regard to this clonotype: Given a much more abundant clone one base away, this may be a read error. This chain links TRBV7-2 with TRBJ2-1, with D possibly called TRBD1 or TRBD2 (5 bases each). Trimming shortened V by 5 bases and J by 7 bases, and 15 bases separated the two germline ends. The length of the CDR3 is 14 residues. Looked up from germline, CDR1 is SGHTA and CDR2 is FQGNSA. DNA for the CDR3: TGTGCCAGCAGCGTACGGCAGGGACGAAATGAGCAGTTCTTC. It translates to CASSVRQGRNEQFF.

In this sample, this clonotype turned up many times. This chain connects TRBV28 to TRBJ2-5; D is possibly TRBD1 (6 bases). Germline V gene data show CDR1 as MDHEN and CDR2 as SYDVKM. The CDR3 has 14 amino acids. V lost 7 bases, J lost 1 base, and 13 bases lay in between. In nucleotides, the CDR3 is TGTGCCAGCACTAGCTTGGGGGCCCAAGAGACCCAGTACTTC. Its translation: CASTSLGAQETQYF.

A word on this clonotype: With a much larger clone just one base away, this may be a read error. The CDR3 loop reads CSARDNRGYEQYV. CDR3 coding DNA: TGCAGTGCTAGAGACAACAGGGGCTACGAGCAGTACGTC. The genes are TRBV20-1 and TRBJ2-7; the match to TRBD1 covers 7 bases. J gave up 3 bases and V 0 bases, and 2 bases lay outside the gene matches. The CDR3 has 13 amino acids. CDR1 is DFQATT, CDR2 SNEGSKA, per germline (reference sequence).

This clonotype was seen repeatedly, ten times or more. The genes are TRBV28 and TRBJ2-1, with unresolved D. V was cut by 7 bases and J by 8 bases, with 24 bases left in between. Germline CDR1 and CDR2: MDHEN and SYDVKM. The CDR3 has 16 amino acids. CDR3 bases: TGTGCCAGCACCAGCGTCGGACCCGGAGTCATAGATGAGCAGTTCTTC. Encoded protein: CASTSVGPGVIDEQFF.

This rearrangement joins TRBV6-6 to TRBJ2-1, with 7 bases fitting TRBD1. V was pared by 6 bases and J by 8 bases, with 7 bases of the junction left unmatched. The CDR3 length is 13 residues. Germline V gives CDR1 MNHNY, CDR2 SVGAGI (reference sequence). CDR3 in amino acids: CASRDRVGDEQFF. CDR3 nucleotide sequence: TGTGCCAGCAGAGACAGGGTGGGGGATGAGCAGTTCTTC.

With regard to this clonotype: A much larger clone lies one base from this, so it may be a read error. V gene TRBV25-1 combines with J gene TRBJ2-1; 7 bases are a match to TRBD2. The CDR3 consists of 13 residues. Germline V gene sequence: CDR1 MGHDK, CDR2 SYGVNS. In nucleotides, the CDR3 is TGTGCCAGCAGTGGGGGGGGATACAATGAGCAGGTCTTC. Its protein is CASSGGGYNEQVF.

About this clonotype itself: A much larger clone is a single base away; this may be a read error. V and J are TRBV30 and TRBJ2-7; D is unclear. Germline V gene data show CDR1 as GTSNPN and CDR2 as SVGIG (reference sequence). The CDR3 is made up of 13 amino acids. The V and J ends lost 3 bases and 7 bases respectively, with 16 bases between them. This CDR3 is CAWRARIDNEQYF. The CDR3 DNA follows: TGTGCCTGGAGGGCACGTATCGACAATGAGCAGTACTTC.

The V call is TRBV20-1, the J call TRBJ2-3; D gene uncertain. The V gene's germline CDR1 is DFQATT and CDR2 SNEGSKA (reference sequence). V was clipped by 6 bases and J by 2 bases, with 12 bases between them. This CDR3 contains 13 residues. This CDR3 is CSARTAVTDTQYF. In DNA, the CDR3 is TGCAGTGCCCGGACCGCAGTCACAGATACGCAGTATTTT.

The chain recombines TRBV2 with TRBJ2-7; 7 nucleotides line up with TRBD1. The CDR3 totals 13 residues. The V and J ends lost 7 bases and 1 base, in that order; junction bases with no gene match: 4. CDR1 and CDR2 from the germline V gene are SNHLY and FYNNEI. CDR3 loop: CASNDRDSYEQYF. The CDR3 nucleotides are TGTGCCAGCAACGACAGGGATTCCTACGAGCAGTACTTC.

This chain connects TRBV4-1 to TRBJ1-5; D not certain. The germline CDR1 and CDR2 sequences are MGHRA and YSYEKL. Trimming stripped 3 bases from V and 1 base from J, with 10 bases between. The CDR3 runs to 15 residues. The DNA for the CDR3 is TGCGCCAGCAGCCAGACCCTGGACAGCAATCAGCCCCAGCATTTT. Its protein product is CASSQTLDSNQPQHF.

The chain combines TRBV12-3 or TRBV12-4 with TRBJ2-3; D remains ambiguous. The V and J ends lost 3 bases and 2 bases respectively, with 12 bases between them. This CDR3 comprises 15 residues. The CDR3 protein is CASSFSSVHTDTQYF. DNA of the CDR3: TGTGCCAGCAGTTTCTCCAGCGTGCACACAGATACGCAGTATTTT.

A few counts support this clonotype. The chain couples TRBV6-1 to TRBJ2-5, with 9 bases lining up with TRBD1. CDR3 length: 15 residues. Per germline, CDR1 MNHNS and CDR2 SASEGT. V shed 5 bases, J shed 9 bases, and the junction held 13 bases outside the gene matches. The DNA for the CDR3 is TGTGCCAGCAGTTGGCTGGACAGGGGCGGGGAGGCCCAGTACTTC. Translated: CASSWLDRGGEAQYF.